This T cell receptor (beta chain) was found in a study of molecular identifiers for immune sequencing clone quantification (dated by TCRdb to 2016 to 2018). Background for the entire study: For a replicate experiment, the RNA from either approximately 20,000 or 100,000 naive CD8 T cells was divided into five aliquots, and four of those aliquots went on to sequencing. The study was a methods study using CD8 T cells to benchmark molecular-identifier clustering-based TCR repertoire sequencing (MIDCIRS) and TCR RNA copy counting. Results and caveats for the whole study, not just this receptor: When barcode sub-clustering was left out, chimeric consensus sequences inflated TCR diversity, with chimeras reaching as high as 47%. In CMV-specific effector cells, over 99% of molecules were held by clones above 20 RNA copies, whereas under 1% of molecules were held by such clones in naive cells. Spiked-in Jurkat TCR RNA equal to a single cell's worth was reported to be detectable even within 1,200,000 naive CD8 T cells. The naive libraries included spiked-in Jurkat TCR RNA (10 copies' worth), and this Jurkat TCR RNA is not part of the donor repertoire. Identical TCR molecules sharing a barcode could cause highly expanded clone sizes to be underestimated. Modeling gave about 3.2 recovered TCR RNA copies per cell versus around 9.9 by digital PCR, implying about 30% capture efficiency.

CDR1 SGHVS and CDR2 FQNEAQ were looked up in the germline V gene. The CDR3 spans 16 residues, from the cysteine through the phenylalanine. Of the read, only the CDR3 DNA is kept; its 48 bases are in frame from base 1. Trimming removed 4 bases from V and 9 bases from J; the gene matches leave 13 bases unexplained. Naive CD8 T cell libraries were made from approximately 20,000 to 1,000,000 sorted cells using 10%, 30% or 50% of purified RNA. Naive CD8 T cells, defined as CD8+CD4-CCR7+CD45RA+, were FACS-sorted into RLT Plus buffer on a BD FACSAria II. To test detection sensitivity, Jurkat RNA equal to ten TCR copies was added to samples of about 20,000-1,000,000 naive CD8 T cells. Enrichment of CD8 T cells was performed with RosetteSep CD8+ T Cell Enrichment Cocktail and Ficoll-Paque, after which ACK red cell lysis was carried out. This clonotype was recorded at least ten times. It has no known antigen specificity. No base quality information exists; no much larger clone differs at one position.

Libraries were made using PCR. The sample was run on a NextSeq 500. Bulk TCR libraries were generated as previously described, with the TCR primers listed in Table S5 used. Purification of total RNA was performed with the Qiagen AllPrep DNA/RNA kit. Reads from multiple sequencing runs of the same library were pooled before analysis. In the source study's methods: Reads were retained only if an exact TCR constant sequence was present, and the retained reads were trimmed to 150 nt and grouped according to their 12-nt molecular barcodes. Within each barcode group, reads were sub-clustered at a 15% Levenshtein threshold, and quality-weighted consensus sequences were built per RNA molecule. Non-functional sequences were excluded, and lower-count sequences lying one edit away from another sequence were also excluded. Barcode sub-clusters with fewer than 20% of the maximum read count were removed, based on fitting two negative binomial distributions. TCRdb reprocessing: public reads trimmed at Q25 with fastp, clones called with MiXCR, in-frame beta chains kept. Identical CDR3 protein sequences are pooled into one entry, listed with their most common genes and DNA. These V and J calls rely on TCRdb rather than the paper's analysis. Here the sample has approximately 590,000 distinct CDR3 sequences; roughly 25% occur a single time. Jointly, the top ten make up about 0.73% of the sample.

This TCR was sampled from a human donor in good health. Some libraries in this study had Jurkat cell RNA spiked in. The chain is made from TRBV7-8 and TRBJ2-1, and TRBD1 aligns with 9 junction nucleotides. Sequencing was performed on naive CD8+ T cells from blood, with Jurkat cell RNA spiked in. Explained via the paper, the cell subset or site label denotes: FACS-sorted CD8+CD4-CCR7+CD45RA+ naive T cells. Here the CDR3 is given as CASSSIRQGEMGEQFF. The bases are TGTGCCAGCAGCTCGATACGACAGGGGGAGATGGGTGAGCAGTTCTTC.